These 29 T cell receptor beta chains share one sample of origin, sequenced in a study of blood T cells in healthy people across ages. For the second PCR, which ran for about 6 to 11 cycles, a sample-barcoded 5' primer and a J-beta primer mix were used. TCRdb passed the 5' RACE reads through MiXCR, listing each CDR3 protein once. Found here are more than 1 million distinct CDR3 sequences, less than 50% of them singletons; the top ten hold approximately 17%. Source material: blood. Every receptor here comes from a woman aged 60-70 years in good health.

The chain is built from TRBV11-2 and TRBJ2-7; the D is unclear. This CDR3 is built from 13 residues. Per germline, CDR1 SGHAT and CDR2 FQNNGV. V was trimmed by 2 bases and J by 5 bases, leaving 10 bases between them. The CDR3 DNA reads as TGTGCCAGCAGCTTAAGGGCAAGTGACGAGCAGTACTTC. Its translation is CASSLRASDEQYF.

The CDR3 loop reads CASSLALGGAGSTEAFF. Written as DNA, the CDR3 is TGTGCCAGCAGCTTAGCGTTAGGGGGAGCAGGGAGCACTGAAGCTTTCTTT. The V gene is TRBV7-9, the J gene TRBJ1-1; a weak D match, TRBD1 (6 bases). The germline V and J ends were trimmed by 0 bases and 4 bases, with 18 bases remaining between them. Germline V gene data show CDR1 as SEHNR and CDR2 as FQNEAQ (reference sequence). This CDR3 has 17 amino acids.

J is TRBJ2-1 and V is TRBV6-2 or TRBV6-3, with D unresolved. The germline V gene encodes CDR1 MNHEY and CDR2 SVGEGT. This CDR3 comprises 15 residues. Trimming cost V 7 bases and J 5 bases, with 18 bases left between them. CDR3 sequence reads: CASTGPRARNNEQFF. The CDR3 coding sequence is TGTGCCAGCACTGGACCCCGAGCGCGCAACAATGAGCAGTTCTTC.

A remark on this clonotype: A read error is possible here, since a much larger clone lies one base away. The rearrangement joins TRBV27 to TRBJ2-7; TRBD2 aligns across 15 bases. J lost 7 bases, V lost 5 bases, and 15 bases had no gene match. CDR3 length: 18 amino acids. CDR1 and CDR2 (germline): MNHEY, SMNVEV (reference sequence). The CDR3 nucleotides are TGTGCCAGCAGTCCCTCCGGACTAGCGGGAGGGAGGGGCAATGAGCAGTACTTC. Amino acids: CASSPSGLAGGRGNEQYF.

The V gene is TRBV27, the J gene TRBJ2-4, with 11 nucleotides matching TRBD2. The closer fit of TRBJ2-7 to the DNA end suggests the J call may be wrong. CDR1 MNHEY and CDR2 SMNVEV come from the germline V gene (reference sequence). The CDR3 has 17 amino acids. The CDR3 reads CASSSLGSGRDRYEQYF. In nucleotides, the CDR3 is TGTGCCAGCAGTTCCTTGGGTAGCGGGAGGGATAGGTACGAGCAGTACTTC.

The chain links TRBV27 to TRBJ2-7; TRBD2 is a possible D gene (5 bases). The CDR3 sequence is 14 residues long. Trimming stripped 8 bases from V and 0 bases from J, with 14 bases between. Germline V CDR1 and CDR2: MNHEY, SMNVEV (reference sequence). As DNA, the CDR3 is TGTGCCAGCGGGAGCTGGGATGGCTCCTACGAGCAGTACTTC. As protein: CASGSWDGSYEQYF.

V is TRBV5-1 and J is TRBJ2-2, with D perhaps TRBD1 (5 bases). V gave up 7 bases and J gave up 0 bases, with 7 bases separating them. Germline V gives CDR1 SGHRS, CDR2 YFSETQ. The CDR3 runs to 13 residues. The CDR3 nucleotides are TGCGCCAGCCGACAGCCGAACACCGGGGAGCTGTTTTTT. This translates into CASRQPNTGELFF.

This clonotype was counted between two and nine times. The chain carries TRBV30 and TRBJ2-3; the D gene is possibly TRBD2 (5 bases). This CDR3 is 13 amino acids long. Germline CDR1 reads GTSNPN; CDR2 reads SVGIG (reference sequence). The CDR3 region has the DNA TGTGTCCTAGTGGCGGGTCTCACAGATACGCAGTATTTT. It yields the protein CVLVAGLTDTQYF.

V gene TRBV14 combines with J gene TRBJ2-1; 9 bases fit TRBD1. This CDR3 is built from 16 residues. Germline V gene lookup returns CDR1 SGHDN and CDR2 FVKESK. Trimming cost V 6 bases and J 5 bases; bases outside gene matches: 11. The CDR3, as DNA: TGTGCCAGCAGTTTTCGGACAGGGGAGATAGACAATGAGCAGTTCTTC. It encodes CASSFRTGEIDNEQFF. The full variable domain, completed using reference TRBV14 and TRBJ2-1, is EAGVTQFPSHSVIEKGQTVTLRCDPISGHDNLYWYRRVMGKEIKFLLHFVKESKQDESGMPNNRFLAERTGGTYSTLKVQPAELEDSGVYFCASSFRTGEIDNEQFFGPGTRLTVL.

The chain couples TRBV29-1 to TRBJ1-2, with D tentatively TRBD1 (5 bases). The CDR3 loop spans 13 amino acids. V was pared by 6 bases and J by 2 bases, with 13 bases between. Germline CDR1 reads SQVTM; CDR2 reads ANQGSEA. The CDR3 DNA follows: TGCAGCGTCTCAGGGCGACTGAACTATGGCTACACCTTC. The encoded protein is CSVSGRLNYGYTF. The full variable domain, in which reference TRBV29-1 and TRBJ1-2 provide the parts outside the CDR3, is SAVISQKPSRDICQRGTSLTIQCQVDSQVTMMFWYRQQPGQSLTLIATANQGSEATYESGFVIDKFPISRPNLTFSTLTVSNMSPEDSSIYLCSVSGRLNYGYTFGSGTRLTVV.

V and J are TRBV29-1 and TRBJ2-3, with a possible D match to TRBD2 (6 bases). Germline CDR1 SQVTM, CDR2 ANQGSEA. The CDR3 extends over 14 amino acids. Trimming removed 0 bases from V and 6 bases from J, with 13 bases in between. DNA for the CDR3: TGCAGCGTTGAAGATCCCGGGGGTGGCGATACGCAGTATTTT. It codes for CSVEDPGGGDTQYF.

The genes are TRBV20-1 and TRBJ2-1, with 8 nucleotides matching TRBD1. The better agreement between TRBJ2-7 and the DNA end casts doubt on the J call. This CDR3 contains 13 residues. Germline CDR1 is DFQATT and CDR2 is SNEGSKA (reference sequence). This chain's CDR3 is CSVIPTGAGEQYF. The DNA for the CDR3 is TGCAGTGTCATCCCGACAGGGGCGGGGGAGCAGTACTTC.

The table lists this clonotype with a few counts. J is TRBJ2-7 and V is TRBV4-1; TRBD2 might be the D (6 bases). V was trimmed by 5 bases and J by 2 bases, leaving 16 bases between them. The CDR3 contains 15 residues. Germline loops: CDR1 MGHRA, CDR2 YSYEKL. The CDR3 loop reads CASSEGTGGTYEQYF. CDR3 DNA sequence: TGCGCCAGCAGCGAAGGGACTGGCGGGACCTACGAGCAGTACTTC.

This clonotype showed up just a few times. V usage is TRBV5-1 and J usage is TRBJ2-4; D might be TRBD1 (7 bases). V shed 4 bases and J shed 6 bases, with 20 bases lying between them. The CDR3 runs 16 residues. The germline V gene encodes CDR1 SGHRS and CDR2 YFSETQ. CDR3 amino acids: CASSDQPGTAGNIQYF. The CDR3 region has the DNA TGCGCCAGCAGCGATCAGCCCGGGACAGCGGGAAACATTCAGTACTTC.

This chain uses TRBV30 with TRBJ1-1, with 10 positions matching TRBD1. The CDR3 contains 15 residues. Per the germline V gene, CDR1 is GTSNPN and CDR2 is SVGIG (reference sequence). After removal of 3 bases from V and 8 bases from J, the junction contained 12 bases not matched to a gene. The DNA of the CDR3 is TGTGCCTGGAGCGATACGGACAGGGGGTCCCCCGAAGCTTTCTTT. The encoded protein is CAWSDTDRGSPEAFF.

This clonotype has only one observation. This chain uses TRBV5-1 with TRBJ2-1; 9 nucleotides match TRBD1. The CDR3 sequence is 14 residues long. The trim removed 9 bases at V and 8 bases at J, leaving 12 bases unmatched. The germline CDR1 and CDR2 sequences are SGHRS and YFSETQ. The CDR3 is CATTQGAHMDEQFF. DNA for the CDR3: TGCGCCACTACACAGGGGGCGCACATGGATGAGCAGTTCTTC. Full variable domain (rest looked up from reference TRBV5-1 and TRBJ2-1): KAGVTQTPRYLIKTRGQQVTLSCSPISGHRSVSWYQQTPGQGLQFLFEYFSETQRNKGNFPGRFSGRQFSNSRSEMNVSTLELGDSALYLCATTQGAHMDEQFFGPGTRLTVL.

This clonotype was found a few times. This sequence joins TRBV29-1 and TRBJ1-1; 7 bases fit TRBD1. The junction had 5 bases not matched to a gene; V was cut back by 7 bases and J by 3 bases. The CDR3 contains 12 residues. CDR1 and CDR2 (germline): SQVTM, ANQGSEA. The CDR3 region is CSAGRGYTEAFF. The DNA for the CDR3 is TGCAGCGCTGGCAGGGGGTACACTGAAGCTTTCTTT. Filled out from reference TRBV29-1 and TRBJ1-1, the complete variable domain reads SAVISQKPSRDICQRGTSLTIQCQVDSQVTMMFWYRQQPGQSLTLIATANQGSEATYESGFVIDKFPISRPNLTFSTLTVSNMSPEDSSIYLCSAGRGYTEAFFGQGTRLTVV.

This rearrangement joins TRBV20-1 to TRBJ2-5; 10 positions match TRBD1. V shed 6 bases and J 5 bases; nucleotides not matched to a gene: 15. In germline, CDR1 is DFQATT, CDR2 SNEGSKA (reference sequence). The CDR3 length is 16 residues. CDR3 residues: CSADPGDRGFGETQYF. DNA of the CDR3: TGCAGTGCCGACCCCGGGGACAGGGGTTTCGGGGAGACCCAGTACTTC.

This clonotype was recorded a few times. This sequence joins TRBV25-1 and TRBJ2-1; D tentatively reads TRBD1 or TRBD2 (5 bases each). Germline V gene lookup returns CDR1 MGHDK and CDR2 SYGVNS. This CDR3 is 11 amino acids long. V gave up 7 bases and J gave up 7 bases, with 8 bases separating them. Written as DNA, the CDR3 is TGTGCCAGCACCTGGGGGAATGAGCAGTTCTTC. The encoded protein is CASTWGNEQFF. Full variable domain (remainder filled in from reference TRBV25-1 and TRBJ2-1): EADIYQTPRYLVIGTGKKITLECSQTMGHDKMYWYQQDPGMELHLIHYSYGVNSTEKGDLSSESTVSRIRTEHFPLTLESARPSHTSQYLCASTWGNEQFFGPGTRLTVL.

This clonotype was counted only a few times. This sequence joins TRBV7-9 and TRBJ1-5; D ambiguous. The CDR3 length is 14 residues. The V end lost 0 bases, the J end lost 3 bases, and 6 bases lay between the germline ends. The germline gives CDR1 SEHNR, CDR2 FQNEAQ (reference sequence). Here the CDR3 DNA reads TGTGCCAGCAGCTTAGCGGGATACAATCAGCCCCAGCATTTT. Protein: CASSLAGYNQPQHF.

V gene TRBV20-1 combines with J gene TRBJ1-2, with TRBD1 as a possible D gene (6 bases). Trimming left V 3 bases short and J 7 bases short, with 18 bases between. This CDR3 has 14 amino acids. Per germline, CDR1 DFQATT and CDR2 SNEGSKA (reference sequence). This chain's CDR3 is CSASGAGGQGGYTF. For the CDR3, the DNA is TGCAGTGCTAGCGGTGCGGGGGGGCAAGGTGGCTACACCTTC.

This chain uses TRBV5-1 with TRBJ2-1, with 8 bases fitting TRBD1. Germline lookup yields CDR1 SGHRS and CDR2 YFSETQ. The J segment lost 9 bases and the V segment lost 0 bases, leaving 5 bases of the junction unmatched. This CDR3 contains 14 residues. CDR3 sequence: CASSLGQGRGEQFF. The DNA of the CDR3 is TGCGCCAGCAGCTTGGGACAGGGGAGAGGTGAGCAGTTCTTC.

The CDR3 DNA reads TGTGCCAGCAGCCAGGGTGATCCGGAACACAATGAGCAGTTCTTC. Translated, it gives CASSQGDPEHNEQFF. The gene calls are TRBV9 and TRBJ2-1; D is perhaps TRBD1 (5 bases). Trimming pared 4 bases from V and 5 bases from J, leaving 16 bases between. CDR3 length equals 15 residues. Germline V lookup: CDR1 SGDLS, CDR2 YYNGEE.

The gene calls are TRBV28 and TRBJ2-5; D is unclear. The CDR3 consists of 11 residues. V gave up 2 bases and J gave up 9 bases, with 7 bases separating them. From germline, CDR1 is MDHEN and CDR2 SYDVKM. The CDR3 DNA follows: TGTGCCAGCAGTTTAGGGTGGGCCCAGTACTTC. Translation: CASSLGWAQYF.

This clonotype was detected a few times. The chain couples TRBV11-1 to TRBJ2-7, with D maybe TRBD2 (6 bases). V lost 3 bases, J lost 7 bases, and 16 bases lay in between. The CDR3 spans 14 residues. Germline V gene data show CDR1 as SGHAT and CDR2 as FQDESV (reference sequence). The CDR3 nucleotides read TGTGCCAGCAGCTTTAGCGGATCGCGTGGGGAGCAGTACTTC. This sequence encodes CASSFSGSRGEQYF.

In DNA form, the CDR3 reads TGTGCCAGCAAGGGGGGCTTAGACACTGAAGCTTTCTTT. This gives the protein CASKGGLDTEAFF. The gene calls are TRBV12-3 or TRBV12-4 and TRBJ1-1; possibly TRBD1 for D (6 bases). Trimming stripped 7 bases from V and 3 bases from J, with 12 bases between. The CDR3 has 13 residues.

The genes are TRBV13 and TRBJ2-1; tentatively, D is TRBD1 or TRBD2 (6 bases each). Trimming removed 2 bases at V and 4 bases at J, with 12 bases between. The CDR3 runs 15 residues. CDR1 PRHDT and CDR2 FYEKMQ come from the germline V gene (reference sequence). The CDR3 DNA is TGTGCCAGCAGCTTATATCCGGGGGCGTACAATGAGCAGTTCTTC. This sequence encodes CASSLYPGAYNEQFF. Combining the CDR3 with reference TRBV13 and TRBJ2-1 gives the whole variable domain AAGVIQSPRHLIKEKRETATLKCYPIPRHDTVYWYQQGPGQDPQFLISFYEKMQSDKGSIPDRFSAQQFSDYHSELNMSSLELGDSALYFCASSLYPGAYNEQFFGPGTRLTVL.

The rearrangement links TRBV29-1 to TRBJ2-7; possible D gene TRBD1, 6 bases. The CDR3 is 13 residues long. Per the germline V gene, CDR1 is SQVTM and CDR2 is ANQGSEA. The CDR3 protein is CNADSSNQEAQYF. Here the CDR3 DNA reads TGCAACGCGGACAGTTCCAACCAAGAGGCCCAGTACTTC.

This clonotype was recorded only once. It may be a read error: a sequence one base away is much more abundant. This chain joins TRBV9 and TRBJ2-7, with 8 bases fitting TRBD2. CDR3 length: 12 residues. Germline V gene data show CDR1 as SGDLS and CDR2 as YYNGEE. CDR3 sequence reads: CAGSGGGYEQYF. In nucleotides, the CDR3 is TGTGCCGGCAGCGGGGGCGGCTACGAGCAGTACTTC.